This paragraph reports one TCR beta chain. This clonotype came up many times. What antigen it recognizes has not been identified. Per-base quality was not reported, and no clone a single base away is much larger than it. Every donor was a healthy Caucasian. Miltenyi CD45RO+ enrichment and human naive T-cell isolation kits were used to isolate memory (CD45RO+) and naive T cells from PBMC. Library generation was performed with 5' RACE. Reads for this sample came from an Illumina HiSeq 2000. Template switching added a universal primer binding site, and the final cDNA carried a unique molecular identifier that allowed TCR cDNA molecules to be counted accurately. Specific primers in the conserved constant-segment region were used to synthesize first-strand cDNA for TCR alpha and beta chains. To control for contamination, each cDNA library was double barcoded with a SMART-Mk sample barcode plus Illumina barcodes. Two successive PCR steps introduced TruSeq adapter sequences along with Illumina sample barcodes. The TCR alpha and beta cDNA libraries were sequenced on the Illumina HiSeq platform using custom primers. The study's own analysis went as follows. Raw reads were processed with MiGEC to extract unique molecular identifiers, and MiXCR was used to determine CDR3 positions. Recombination models were inferred per individual with the repgenHMM and IGoR tools using an EM algorithm. Shared clonotype analysis was performed with the tcR package in R, normalizing sharing by the product of cloneset sizes. To study raw recombination free of thymic and clonal selection effects, out-of-frame nonproductive sequences were analyzed. TCRdb passed the public sequencing reads through fastp at Q25 and MiXCR, retaining productive beta sequences. One record per CDR3 amino acid sequence lists the most common genes and DNA. TCRdb, not the original authors, processed these V and J calls. The sample table holds 140,000 to 150,000 distinct CDR3 sequences, of which under 4.5% were seen once. The ten most abundant clones make up 8% to 8.5% of the sample.

The record originates from a study of identical twins (dated by TCRdb to the mid-2010s). Broadly, across the study: TCR alpha and beta repertoires from monozygotic twins, unrelated adults of various ages and cord blood were deep-sequenced to test whether fetal clonotypes persist. Replicate twin experiments were performed at different times using different library preparation protocols to rule out contamination.

The research as a whole found: A weaker excess of twin sharing was found in beta out-of-frame sequences because the signal-to-noise ratio was lowered by fewer shared sequences. Because the same donors could not be followed over many years, the conclusions relied on cross-sectional statistical analysis. Compared with coincidental sharing between unrelated individuals, an excess of low generation-probability sequences was observed among out-of-frame TCR alpha sequences shared between twins. Fewer insertions were carried by abundant cord blood beta clonotypes; a weaker similar trend was observed in young adult naive repertoires, while no such trend was observed in memory repertoires. Recombination models systematically underestimated out-of-frame TCR alpha sharing in monozygotic twins but agreed with sharing between unrelated individuals. Zero-insertion analyses could be partly confounded by invariant T cells such as MAIT and iNKT, although diverse VJ usage argued against such confounding for most clonotypes.

Sequencing was performed on memory T cells sorted from blood. Per the publication, the cell subset or site label means: CD45RO+ enriched T cells. The TCR sequence derives from a young man in good health.

The encoded CDR3 is CASTQWSRENSPLHF. The bases are TGTGCCAGCACTCAATGGTCCAGGGAGAATTCACCCCTCCACTTT. The chain is encoded by TRBV6-1 joined to TRBJ1-6; TRBD1 could be the D gene, as 5 bases match. CDR1 and CDR2, per the germline V gene, are MNHNS and SASEGT. Its CDR3 holds 15 amino acids, cysteine through phenylalanine. Only CDR3 DNA is held: 45 bases, read in frame from base 1. Trimming removed 7 bases from V and 7 bases from J, leaving 17 bases between the germline ends.